The T cell receptor beta chain described here comes from a study of CD8 T cells in ankylosing spondylitis. Study-level results: Ankylosing spondylitis blood appeared to be characterized by a TCR beta motif of eight highly homologous variants. Disease-associated clones were reportedly significantly overrepresented in matched ankylosing spondylitis synovial fluid.

MiXCR, applied by TCRdb to the 5' RACE reads, yields one record per CDR3 protein. This table holds about 150,000 distinct CDR3 sequences, approximately 44% found once. Many counts were recorded for this clonotype. The antigen is not known. The CDR3 totals 19 residues. Germline V CDR1 and CDR2: LGHDT, YNNKEL (reference sequence). Trimming removed 0 bases from V and 4 bases from J, with 23 bases in between. Source material: synovial fluid, either unsorted or a sorted T cell fraction (not recorded which). This receptor was taken from a male donor with ankylosing spondylitis. The rearrangement joins TRBV3-1 to TRBJ2-3, with D possibly being TRBD1 or TRBD2 (5 bases each). The CDR3 loop reads CASSQDGDTGASWADTQYF. The CDR3 DNA reads TGTGCCAGCAGCCAAGATGGGGATACCGGGGCTAGCTGGGCAGATACGCAGTATTTT.